A single sample is the source of the 20 T cell receptor beta chains below, sequenced in a study of blood T cell repertoires in COVID-19. Sequencing used immunoSEQ multiplex PCR; TCRdb keeps in-frame clones, though not all of them. The top ten hold approximately 3.8% of the sample, which has some 230,000 clones, 80% to 90% seen once. Specimen: PBMCs or T cells enriched from blood (not recorded which). The receptors stem from a woman under 30 in a cohort exposed to, infected with or recovered from COVID-19 (not recorded which).

The table lists this clone with a count of one. This chain connects TRBV10-2 to TRBJ2-7; 8 bases agree with TRBD1. Trimming took 2 bases from V and 5 from J; bases not matched to a gene: 11. The CDR3 has 16 amino acids. Germline lookup yields CDR1 WSHSY and CDR2 SAAADI. Written as DNA, the CDR3 is TGCGCCAGCAGTGAGAGGGCAGAGACAGGGGACAACGAGCAGTACTTC. This codes for CASSERAETGDNEQYF.

The rearrangement uses TRBV11-1 and TRBJ2-2; 10 nucleotides match TRBD2. V shed 4 bases and J 4 bases; nucleotides not matched to a gene: 6. The CDR3 sequence is 16 residues long. Germline CDR1 SGHAT, CDR2 FQDESV (reference sequence). The CDR3 sequence is CASSSLAGAGTGELFF. CDR3 nucleotide sequence: TGTGCCAGCAGCTCGCTAGCGGGAGCGGGCACCGGGGAGCTGTTTTTT.

This clone has only one observation. V usage is TRBV24-1 and J usage is TRBJ1-2; 7 bases map to TRBD1. Trimming removed 9 bases from V and 3 bases from J; junction bases left unmatched: 9. The germline V gene has CDR1 KGHDR and CDR2 SFDVKD. This CDR3 is built from 14 residues. CDR3 sequence reads: CATSPDREDYGYTF. In DNA, the CDR3 is TGTGCCACCTCCCCCGACAGGGAGGACTATGGCTACACCTTC.

The rearrangement uses TRBV19 and TRBJ1-2, with 8 bases fitting TRBD1. Germline CDR1 LNHDA, CDR2 SQIVND (reference sequence). V gave up 5 bases and J gave up 5 bases; unmatched junction bases: 13. CDR3 length equals 16 residues. This CDR3 reads CASSLAGGQGSYGYTF. The CDR3 coding sequence is TGTGCCAGTAGTTTGGCCGGCGGACAGGGCTCTTATGGCTACACCTTC.

V and J are TRBV25-1 and TRBJ1-6; D call uncertain. CDR3 length: 14 amino acids. Germline V gene data show CDR1 as MGHDK and CDR2 as SYGVNS. Trimming took 3 bases from V and 1 from J, leaving 4 bases between them. CDR3 sequence (DNA): TGTGCCAGCAGTGAGCGATCCTATAATTCACCCCTCCACTTT. This sequence encodes CASSERSYNSPLHF.

The chain has TRBV2 and TRBJ1-1, with D possibly being TRBD1 (5 bases). Between the trimmed V and J ends, which lost 2 bases and 3 bases, there was a span of 13 bases. CDR3 length equals 15 residues. Germline V gives CDR1 SNHLY, CDR2 FYNNEI. The chain's CDR3 is CASSEQGEVYTEAFF. The CDR3 bases are TGTGCCAGCAGTGAACAAGGGGAGGTGTACACTGAAGCTTTCTTT.

Of note for this clone: Other DNA sequences in this specimen translate into the identical CDR3. The chain recombines TRBV6-4 with TRBJ2-3; the match to TRBD2 covers 10 bases. Looked up from germline, CDR1 is MRHNA and CDR2 is SNTAGT. CDR3 length: 15 amino acids. Germline trimming cut 0 bases from V and 4 bases from J; bases unmatched to any gene: 1. The CDR3 DNA reads as TGTGCCAGCAGTGACTCAGCGGGAGGGCCAGATACGCAGTATTTT. Translating gives CASSDSAGGPDTQYF.

The rearrangement uses TRBV5-5 and TRBJ2-7, with D perhaps TRBD1 (5 bases). Per the germline V gene, CDR1 is SGHKS and CDR2 is YYEKEE (reference sequence). The CDR3 contains 14 residues. V was cut by 0 bases and J by 0 bases, with 7 bases left in between. The CDR3 protein is CASSLEGDSYEQYF. CDR3 sequence (DNA): TGTGCCAGCAGCTTGGAAGGGGACTCCTACGAGCAGTACTTC.

The chain has TRBV7-8 and TRBJ2-1; TRBD2 might be the D (7 bases). The CDR3 spans 17 residues. The germline V and J ends were trimmed by 0 bases and 0 bases, with 12 bases remaining between them. Germline lookup yields CDR1 SGHVS and CDR2 FQNEAQ. In nucleotides, the CDR3 is TGTGCCAGCAGCTTAGCGGGCGGGGGCACCTCCTACAATGAGCAGTTCTTC. It is translated as CASSLAGGGTSYNEQFF.

The V and J genes are TRBV5-1 and TRBJ2-7; D is perhaps TRBD2 (6 bases). The germline gives CDR1 SGHRS, CDR2 YFSETQ. There are 14 residues in the CDR3. Trimming left V 5 bases short and J 1 base short, with 13 bases between. CDR3 region: CASRGTAPSYEQYF. The CDR3 DNA reads TGCGCCAGCAGGGGGACTGCCCCGTCCTACGAGCAGTACTTC.

The rearrangement links TRBV29-1 to TRBJ1-2, with unresolved D. V was pared by 4 bases and J by 5 bases, with 14 bases between. The CDR3 is made up of 13 amino acids. Germline assignment: CDR1 SQVTM and CDR2 ANQGSEA. The CDR3 sequence is CSVGTEKEYGYTF. CDR3 DNA sequence: TGCAGCGTTGGAACAGAGAAGGAATATGGCTACACCTTC.

The V and J genes are TRBV2 and TRBJ1-1; 8 bases align to TRBD1. The CDR3 is 14 amino acids. The V and J ends lost 5 bases and 3 bases, in that order; junction bases with no gene match: 5. The germline V gene encodes CDR1 SNHLY and CDR2 FYNNEI. The CDR3 nucleotides read TGTGCCAGCAGTCCAACAGGGGGGGACACTGAAGCTTTCTTT. Protein sequence: CASSPTGGDTEAFF.

This chain uses TRBV19 with TRBJ1-6; TRBD1 might be the D (5 bases). The CDR3 is 15 residues long. Germline V CDR1 and CDR2: LNHDA, SQIVND (reference sequence). V dropped 7 bases and J dropped 9 bases, with 19 bases sitting between them. As DNA, the CDR3 is TGTGCCAGTAAAAGGGGTAAGGGGATAGGTTCACCCCTCCACTTT. Its translation is CASKRGKGIGSPLHF.

The chain joins TRBV18 to TRBJ2-7, with D perhaps TRBD2 (5 bases). Trimming stripped 6 bases from V and 0 bases from J, with 12 bases between. CDR3 size: 14 residues. Germline V gene lookup returns CDR1 KGHSH and CDR2 LQKENI. The CDR3 region is CASSAGGSSYEQYF. The CDR3 nucleotides read TGTGCCAGCTCGGCCGGAGGCAGCTCCTACGAGCAGTACTTC. Full variable domain (rest looked up from reference TRBV18 and TRBJ2-7): NAGVMQNPRHLVRRRGQEARLRCSPMKGHSHVYWYRQLPEEGLKFMVYLQKENIIDESGMPKERFSAEFPKEGPSILRIQQVVRGDSAAYFCASSAGGSSYEQYFGPGTRLTVT.

This clone was seen a single time. The chain links TRBV6-2 or TRBV6-3 to TRBJ1-2, with a tentative D call TRBD1 (6 bases). The V end lost 2 bases, the J end lost 0 bases, and 13 bases lay between the germline ends. The CDR3 covers 16 residues. Germline CDR1 and CDR2: MNHEY and SVGEGT. The CDR3 sequence: CASSYTNRVTNYGYTF. The CDR3 nucleotides read TGTGCCAGCAGTTACACAAACAGGGTAACTAACTATGGCTACACCTTC.

The chain is built from TRBV19 and TRBJ1-5; 9 nucleotides line up with TRBD1. The CDR3 totals 17 residues. In germline, CDR1 is LNHDA, CDR2 SQIVND (reference sequence). J lost 7 bases, V lost 7 bases, and 17 bases had no gene match. This CDR3 is CASTPALHTGGDQPQHF. The DNA for the CDR3 is TGTGCCAGTACCCCAGCGTTACATACAGGGGGCGACCAGCCCCAGCATTTT.

The chain uses TRBV7-3 and TRBJ1-1, with TRBD1 identical over 8 bases. Germline CDR1 and CDR2: SGHTA and FQGTGA. V gave up 5 bases and J gave up 4 bases; unmatched junction bases: 3. The CDR3 spans 13 residues. The CDR3, as DNA: TGTGCCAGCAGCCAGGGGGCCAGCACTGAAGCTTTCTTT. It specifies CASSQGASTEAFF.

This clone was picked up a small number of times. The gene calls are TRBV19 and TRBJ2-7, with 9 bases lining up with TRBD2. The CDR3 runs 16 residues. J was trimmed by 1 base and V by 8 bases; bases with no gene match: 12. Germline CDR1 and CDR2: LNHDA and SQIVND (reference sequence). CDR3 sequence reads: CASSDRGGRGSYEQYF. CDR3 DNA: TGTGCCAGTTCCGACAGAGGCGGGAGGGGTTCCTACGAGCAGTACTTC.

V usage is TRBV30 and J usage is TRBJ2-1, with 9 bases identical to TRBD1. This CDR3 has 14 amino acids. Germline V gene lookup returns CDR1 GTSNPN and CDR2 SVGIG (reference sequence). The J segment lost 4 bases and the V segment lost 7 bases, leaving 8 bases of the junction unmatched. DNA of the CDR3: TGTGCCTCCTCGACAGGGGGTATTTACAATGAGCAGTTCTTC. The encoded protein is CASSTGGIYNEQFF.

This chain joins TRBV27 and TRBJ2-6; the match to TRBD2 covers 7 bases. The CDR3 covers 18 residues. J lost 1 base, V lost 2 bases, and 8 bases had no gene match. The germline CDR1 and CDR2 sequences are MNHEY and SMNVEV (reference sequence). Here the CDR3 DNA reads TGTGCCAGCAGTTTAGGGGAGGGCTTTAATTCTGGGGCCAACGTCCTGACTTTC. Encoded protein: CASSLGEGFNSGANVLTF.